This T cell receptor beta chain is drawn from a study of response to subunit inactivated influenza vaccine. In TCRdb, the RT-PCR reads were re-called with MiXCR into one record per CDR3 protein. Of 500,000 or so distinct CDR3 sequences in the sample, 15% to 20% were seen once. The table lists this clonotype with many counts. Antigen specificity is unknown. Study outcomes and limitations: Few additional T cells are recruited per seasonal influenza vaccination, authors suggested.

The specimen was CD4+ T cells sorted from PBMCs, collected roughly 24 months after vaccination. This TCR derives from a man aged 50-75 years who received an inactivated influenza vaccine.

The CDR3 coding sequence is TGTGCCAGCAGTGGTGGTTACGAGCAGTACTTC. Amino acids: CASSGGYEQYF. The chain employs TRBV28 and TRBJ2-7; no clear D gene. The V end was cut by 5 bases, the J end by 4 bases, with 6 bases between. Germline values: CDR1 MDHEN, CDR2 SYDVKM. The CDR3 is 11 residues long.